The clone carrying this TCR beta chain was seen more than once but under ten times. What it recognizes is unknown. The data belong to a study of identical twins. MiXCR, applied by TCRdb to the 5' RACE reads, yields one record per CDR3 protein. The data show approximately 490,000 distinct CDR3 sequences, about 22% seen once. Germline CDR1 MNHEY, CDR2 SMNVEV (reference sequence). V was pared by 7 bases and J by 3 bases, with 12 bases of the junction left unmatched. This CDR3 has 15 amino acids. The study, taken as a whole, reports: Zero-insertion analyses could be partly confounded by invariant MAIT and iNKT cells. Modelling underestimated the level of out-of-frame TCR alpha sharing observed in monozygotic twins.

The same data also contributed to another study, on yellow fever vaccine responses in identical twins.

The rearrangement links TRBV27 to TRBJ2-7, with 7 bases matching TRBD2. The sequence was obtained from a woman between 18 and 30 years old in good health. Specimen: CD4+ T cells sorted from blood. As DNA, the CDR3 is TGTGCCAGCACCCCAGCGGGAACGAACCGCTACGAGCAGTACTTC. Translated, it gives CASTPAGTNRYEQYF.